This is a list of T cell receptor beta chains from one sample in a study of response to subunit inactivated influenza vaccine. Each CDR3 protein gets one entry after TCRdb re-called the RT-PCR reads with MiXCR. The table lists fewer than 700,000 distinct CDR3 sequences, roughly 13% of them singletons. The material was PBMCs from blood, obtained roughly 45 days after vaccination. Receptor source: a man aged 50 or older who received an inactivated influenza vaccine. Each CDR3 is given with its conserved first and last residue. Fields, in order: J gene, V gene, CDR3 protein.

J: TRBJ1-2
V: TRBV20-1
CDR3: CSARDGRGGYGYTF

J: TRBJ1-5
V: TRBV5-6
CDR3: CASFNIPSVQHF

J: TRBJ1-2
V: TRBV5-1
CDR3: CASSLDRENYGYTF

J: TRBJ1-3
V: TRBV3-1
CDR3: CASSQGRGAGNTIYF

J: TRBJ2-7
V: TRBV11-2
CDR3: CASSFPDSPYEQYF

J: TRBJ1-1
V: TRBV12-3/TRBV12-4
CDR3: CASSLVQGMNTEAFF

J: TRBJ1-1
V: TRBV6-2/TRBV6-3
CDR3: CASSWLSMNTEAFF

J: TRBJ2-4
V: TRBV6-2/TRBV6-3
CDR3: CASSYFAGVNIQYF

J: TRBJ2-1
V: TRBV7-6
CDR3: CASSLVGLAGGGVSYNEQFF

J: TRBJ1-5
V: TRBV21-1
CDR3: CASSPARYSNQPQHF

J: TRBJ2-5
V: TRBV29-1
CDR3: CSVETATGIRKETQYF

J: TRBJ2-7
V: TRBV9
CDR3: CASSEGNGNWYEQYF

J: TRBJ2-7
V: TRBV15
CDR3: CATSRDRPYEQYF

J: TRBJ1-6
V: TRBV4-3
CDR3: CASSQDTRYNSPLHF

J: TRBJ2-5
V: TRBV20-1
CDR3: CSASGTGWGETQYF

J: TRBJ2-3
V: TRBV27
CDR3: CASSSHSWDSPQYF

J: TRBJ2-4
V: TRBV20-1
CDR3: CSARDSDSSKNIQYF

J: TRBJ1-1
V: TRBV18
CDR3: CASSPLRGGAEAFF

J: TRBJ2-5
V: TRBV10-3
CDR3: CAIRDSGGRQETQYF